A single T cell receptor (beta chain) is shown here with its context. Trimming removed 4 bases from V and 5 bases from J; junction bases left unmatched: 4. Germline loops: CDR1 SGHNT, CDR2 YYREEE (reference sequence). This CDR3 spans 15 amino acids. TCRdb keeps only in-frame clones here, not all; method: immunoSEQ multiplex PCR. The sample carries tens of thousands of clones, about 86% recorded once. These data come from a study of blood T cell repertoires in COVID-19. Study details: Samples representing acute and convalescent COVID-19 were sourced from the United States, Italy and Spain. The cDNA or gDNA used as material had been derived from T cells, B-cell-depleted T cells, or PBMCs.

The chain couples TRBV5-4 to TRBJ2-5; 14 bases fit TRBD2. The sample taken for sequencing was peripheral blood. This sequence originates from a human donor in a cohort sampled during active COVID-19. This chain's CDR3 is CASSAGLAGVETQYF. CDR3 DNA: TGTGCCAGCAGCGCGGGACTAGCGGGAGTGGAGACCCAGTACTTC.